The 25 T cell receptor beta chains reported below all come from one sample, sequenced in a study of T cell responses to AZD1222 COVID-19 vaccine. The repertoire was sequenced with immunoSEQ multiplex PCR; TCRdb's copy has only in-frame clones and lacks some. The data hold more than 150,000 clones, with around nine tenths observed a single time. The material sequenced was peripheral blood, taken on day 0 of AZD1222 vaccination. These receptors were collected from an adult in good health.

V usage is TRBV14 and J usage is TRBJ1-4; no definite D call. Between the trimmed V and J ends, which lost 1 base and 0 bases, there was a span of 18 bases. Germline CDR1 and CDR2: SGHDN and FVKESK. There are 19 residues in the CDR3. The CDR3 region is CASSQAQIPDAATNEKLFF. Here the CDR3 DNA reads TGTGCCAGCAGCCAAGCCCAAATTCCGGACGCTGCAACTAATGAAAAACTGTTTTTT.

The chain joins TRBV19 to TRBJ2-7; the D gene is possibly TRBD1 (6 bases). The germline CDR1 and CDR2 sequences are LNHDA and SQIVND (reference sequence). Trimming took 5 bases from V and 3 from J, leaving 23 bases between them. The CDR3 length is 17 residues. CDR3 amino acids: CASSPGAQGPRGYEQYF. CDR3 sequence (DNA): TGTGCCAGTAGTCCCGGGGCACAGGGACCACGGGGCTACGAGCAGTACTTC.

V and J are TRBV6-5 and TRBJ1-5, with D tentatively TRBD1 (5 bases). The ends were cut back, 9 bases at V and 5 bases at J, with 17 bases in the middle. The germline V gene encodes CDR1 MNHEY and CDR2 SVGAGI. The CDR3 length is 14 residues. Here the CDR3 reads CASRGLDLDQPQHF. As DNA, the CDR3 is TGTGCCAGTCGGGGCTTGGACTTGGATCAGCCCCAGCATTTT.

The CDR3 is CALRTAGANVLTF. Here the CDR3 DNA reads TGTGCCCTTCGGACAGCTGGGGCCAACGTCCTGACTTTC. The chain employs TRBV30 and TRBJ2-6; possible D gene TRBD1, 6 bases. CDR3 length: 13 residues. From germline, CDR1 is GTSNPN and CDR2 SVGIG (reference sequence). With 8 bases removed from V and 2 bases from J, the gap between germline ends came to 10 bases.

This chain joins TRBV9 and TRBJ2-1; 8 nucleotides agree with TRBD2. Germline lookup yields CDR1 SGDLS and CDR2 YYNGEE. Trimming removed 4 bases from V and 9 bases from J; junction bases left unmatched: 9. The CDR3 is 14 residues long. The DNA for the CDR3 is TGTGCCAGCAGCCCCGGGACTAGTGGGGGTGAGCAGTTCTTC. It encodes CASSPGTSGGEQFF. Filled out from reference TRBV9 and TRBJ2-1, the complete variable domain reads DSGVTQTPKHLITATGQRVTLRCSPRSGDLSVYWYQQSLDQGLQFLIQYYNGEERAKGNILERFSAQQFPDLHSELNLSSLELGDSALYFCASSPGTSGGEQFFGPGTRLTVL.

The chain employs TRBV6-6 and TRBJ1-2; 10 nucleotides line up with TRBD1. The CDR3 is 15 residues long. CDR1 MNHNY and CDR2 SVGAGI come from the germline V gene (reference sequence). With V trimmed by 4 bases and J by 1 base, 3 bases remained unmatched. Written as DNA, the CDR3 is TGTGCCAGCAGTTTGGGGACAGGGGTTAACTATGGCTACACCTTC. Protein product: CASSLGTGVNYGYTF.

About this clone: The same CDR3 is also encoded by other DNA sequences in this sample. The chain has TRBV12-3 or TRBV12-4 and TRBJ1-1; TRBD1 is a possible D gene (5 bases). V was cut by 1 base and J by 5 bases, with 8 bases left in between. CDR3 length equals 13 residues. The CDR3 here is CASSLGGGTEAFF. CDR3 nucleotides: TGTGCCAGCAGTTTAGGGGGGGGGACTGAAGCTTTCTTT.

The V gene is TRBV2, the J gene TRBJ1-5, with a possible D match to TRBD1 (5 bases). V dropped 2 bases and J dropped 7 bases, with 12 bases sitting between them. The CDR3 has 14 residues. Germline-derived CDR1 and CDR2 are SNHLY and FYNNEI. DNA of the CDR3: TGTGCCAGCAGTGAACAGGGTTTAAGGCAGCCCCAGCATTTT. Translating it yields CASSEQGLRQPQHF.

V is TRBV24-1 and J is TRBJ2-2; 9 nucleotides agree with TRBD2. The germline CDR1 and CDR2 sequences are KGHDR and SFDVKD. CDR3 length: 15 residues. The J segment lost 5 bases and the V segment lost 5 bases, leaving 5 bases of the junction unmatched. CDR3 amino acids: CATSATSGRTGELFF. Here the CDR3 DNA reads TGTGCCACCAGTGCCACCAGCGGGAGGACCGGGGAGCTGTTTTTT.

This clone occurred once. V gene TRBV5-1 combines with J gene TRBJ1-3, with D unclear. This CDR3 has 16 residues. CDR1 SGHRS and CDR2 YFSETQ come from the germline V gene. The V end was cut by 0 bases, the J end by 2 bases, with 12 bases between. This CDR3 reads CASSLDPHGAGNTIYF. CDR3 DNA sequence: TGCGCCAGCAGCTTGGATCCTCACGGGGCTGGAAACACCATATATTTT.

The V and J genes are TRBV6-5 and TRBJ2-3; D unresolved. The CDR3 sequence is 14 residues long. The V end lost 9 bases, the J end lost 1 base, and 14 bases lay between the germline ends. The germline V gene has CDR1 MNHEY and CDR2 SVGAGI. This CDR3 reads CASMMGWGTDTQYF. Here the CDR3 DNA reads TGTGCCAGTATGATGGGGTGGGGCACAGATACGCAGTATTTT.

CDR3 sequence: CASSLRVGTSNQPQHF. In DNA form, the CDR3 reads TGTGCCAGCAGCCTTAGGGTGGGGACTAGCAATCAGCCCCAGCATTTT. The chain combines TRBV5-6 with TRBJ1-5, with D perhaps matching TRBD1 (5 bases). The CDR3 extends over 16 amino acids. Between the trimmed V and J ends, which lost 4 bases and 0 bases, there was a span of 14 bases. The germline V gene encodes CDR1 SGHDT and CDR2 YYEEEE.

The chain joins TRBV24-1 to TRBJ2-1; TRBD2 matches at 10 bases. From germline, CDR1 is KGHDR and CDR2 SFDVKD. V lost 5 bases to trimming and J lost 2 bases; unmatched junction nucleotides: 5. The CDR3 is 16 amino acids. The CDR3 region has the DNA TGTGCCACCAGTGTCAGCGGGGGGGCCCCCTACAATGAGCAGTTCTTC. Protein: CATSVSGGAPYNEQFF.

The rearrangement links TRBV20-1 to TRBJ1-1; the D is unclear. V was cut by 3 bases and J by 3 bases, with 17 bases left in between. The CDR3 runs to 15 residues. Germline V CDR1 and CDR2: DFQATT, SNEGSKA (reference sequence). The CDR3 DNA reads TGCAGTGCTAGTGGCGGCGCTTGGGGAGACACTGAAGCTTTCTTT. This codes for CSASGGAWGDTEAFF.

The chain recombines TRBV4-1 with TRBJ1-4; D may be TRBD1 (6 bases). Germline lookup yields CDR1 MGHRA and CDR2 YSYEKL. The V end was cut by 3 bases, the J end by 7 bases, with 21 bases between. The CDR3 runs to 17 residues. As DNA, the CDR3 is TGCGCCAGCAGCCACTCCCCCGGGGGGGCGCGGGGTGAAAAACTGTTTTTT. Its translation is CASSHSPGGARGEKLFF.

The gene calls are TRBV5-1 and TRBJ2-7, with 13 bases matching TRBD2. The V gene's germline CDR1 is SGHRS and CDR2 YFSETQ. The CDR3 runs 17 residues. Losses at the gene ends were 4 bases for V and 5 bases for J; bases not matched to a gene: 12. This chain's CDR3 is CASSPRSGTSGNHEQYF. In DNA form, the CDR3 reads TGCGCCAGCAGCCCCCGATCGGGGACTAGCGGGAACCACGAGCAGTACTTC.

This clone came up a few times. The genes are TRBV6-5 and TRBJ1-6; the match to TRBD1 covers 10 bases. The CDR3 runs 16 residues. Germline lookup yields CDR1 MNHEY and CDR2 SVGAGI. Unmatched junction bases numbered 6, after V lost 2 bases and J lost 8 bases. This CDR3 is CASSYGSGTGDSPLHF. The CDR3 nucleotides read TGTGCCAGCAGTTACGGGTCCGGGACAGGGGATTCACCCCTCCACTTT.

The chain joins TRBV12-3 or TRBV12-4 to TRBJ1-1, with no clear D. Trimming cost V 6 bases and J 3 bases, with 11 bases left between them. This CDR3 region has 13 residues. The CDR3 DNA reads TGTGCCAGCAGCCCCGGCGGATACACTGAAGCTTTCTTT. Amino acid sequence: CASSPGGYTEAFF.

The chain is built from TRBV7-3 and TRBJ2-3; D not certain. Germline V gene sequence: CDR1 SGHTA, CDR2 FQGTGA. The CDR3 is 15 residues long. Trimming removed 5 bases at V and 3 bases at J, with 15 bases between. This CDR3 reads CASSTSGSVTDTQYF. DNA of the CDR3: TGTGCCAGCAGCACCTCAGGAAGTGTAACAGATACGCAGTATTTT.

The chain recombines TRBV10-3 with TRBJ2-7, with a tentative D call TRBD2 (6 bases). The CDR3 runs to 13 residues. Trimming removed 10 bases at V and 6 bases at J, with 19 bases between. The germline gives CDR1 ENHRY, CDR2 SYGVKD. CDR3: CATWRDPGPEQYF. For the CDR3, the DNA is TGTGCCACCTGGCGGGACCCTGGACCCGAGCAGTACTTC.

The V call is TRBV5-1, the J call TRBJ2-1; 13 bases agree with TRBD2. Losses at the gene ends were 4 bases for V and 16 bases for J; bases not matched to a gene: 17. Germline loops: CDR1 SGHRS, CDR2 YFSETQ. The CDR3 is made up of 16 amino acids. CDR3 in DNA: TGCGCCAGCAGCCCCCCCGGACTAGCGGGGGACCCGTCTATCTTCTTC. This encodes CASSPPGLAGDPSIFF.

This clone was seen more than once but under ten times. The CDR3 loop reads CASSPGLRSGYTF. DNA of the CDR3: TGTGCCAGCAGCCCGGGCCTCCGGAGTGGCTACACCTTC. The genes are TRBV6-5 and TRBJ1-2, with D hard to call. CDR1 is MNHEY and CDR2 is SVGAGI in the germline V gene. The CDR3 has 13 amino acids. The V gene lost 6 bases and the J gene lost 7 bases, with 15 bases spanning the gap.

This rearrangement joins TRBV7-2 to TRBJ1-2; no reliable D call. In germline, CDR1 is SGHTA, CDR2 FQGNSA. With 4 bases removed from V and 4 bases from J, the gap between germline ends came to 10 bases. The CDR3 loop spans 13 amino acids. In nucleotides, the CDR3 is TGTGCCAGCAGCTACCCTAGCCTCTATGGCTACACCTTC. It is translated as CASSYPSLYGYTF.

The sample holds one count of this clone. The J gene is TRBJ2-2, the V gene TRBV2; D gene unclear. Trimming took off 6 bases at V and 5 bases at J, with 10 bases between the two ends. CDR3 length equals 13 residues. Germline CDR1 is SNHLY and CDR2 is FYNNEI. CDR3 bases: TGTGCCAGCAGGGACCAGAGGACCGGGGAGCTGTTTTTT. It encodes CASRDQRTGELFF.

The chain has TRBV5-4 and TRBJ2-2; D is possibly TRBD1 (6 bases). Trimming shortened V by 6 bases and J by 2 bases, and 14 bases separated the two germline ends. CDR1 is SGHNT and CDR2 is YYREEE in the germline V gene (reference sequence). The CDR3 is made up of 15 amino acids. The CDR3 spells CASNVPGQNTGELFF. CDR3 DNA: TGTGCCAGCAACGTCCCGGGACAAAACACCGGGGAGCTGTTTTTT.